The next 12 T cell receptor beta chains were all read from a single sample in a study of blood T cell repertoires in COVID-19 (dated by TCRdb to the early 2020s). The library came from the immunoSEQ multiplex PCR assay. TCRdb provides this immuneACCESS table in a form limited to in-frame rearrangements. Some clones are lacking; in checked studies, under half of them reflect an unresolved V gene, and why the rest are absent is not known. This sample gives a few hundred thousand clones in total; nearly 90% of them show up just once. The ten largest account for roughly 1% of the sample. The sequenced material came from peripheral blood. These receptor sequences come from a woman aged 40 to 49 with COVID-19, enrolled during active disease.

The chain carries TRBV28 and TRBJ1-4; 9 nucleotides agree with TRBD1. V shed 5 bases and J 8 bases; nucleotides not matched to a gene: 12. The CDR3 has 16 residues. Germline loops: CDR1 MDHEN, CDR2 SYDVKM. CDR3 bases: TGTGCCAGCAGTCACGGTGGACAGGGGAGAAACGAAAAACTGTTTTTT. Translation gives CASSHGGQGRNEKLFF.

The chain couples TRBV5-4 to TRBJ2-2; TRBD1 might be the D (6 bases). CDR3 size: 14 residues. V was pared by 1 base and J by 4 bases, with 8 bases between. CDR1 is SGHNT, CDR2 YYREEE, per germline (reference sequence). DNA of the CDR3: TGTGCCAGCAGCTTGAGGGGGAGCACCGGGGAGCTGTTTTTT. Translation: CASSLRGSTGELFF.

To note about this clone: One end of the junction fails to match germline, which may point to a read error. The chain is built from TRBV7-7 and TRBJ2-2, with 8 bases matching TRBD1. The CDR3 has 15 residues. The germline gives CDR1 SSHAT, CDR2 FNYEAQ (reference sequence). The DNA for the CDR3 is TGTGCTAGCAGCAAGACAGGGGCGAACACCGGGGAGCTGTTTTTT. It yields the protein CASSKTGANTGELFF.

The rearrangement uses TRBV25-1 and TRBJ1-3; D remains unclear. V shed 6 bases and J shed 0 bases, with 3 bases lying between them. The germline V gene encodes CDR1 MGHDK and CDR2 SYGVNS. The CDR3 length is 12 residues. The CDR3 reads CASRASGNTIYF. In DNA, the CDR3 is TGTGCCAGCAGGGCCTCTGGAAACACCATATATTTT.

The V gene is TRBV28, the J gene TRBJ1-5; a possible D gene is TRBD1 (5 bases). Trimming took off 7 bases at V and 5 bases at J, with 18 bases between the two ends. In germline, CDR1 is MDHEN, CDR2 SYDVKM. The CDR3 loop spans 15 amino acids. This CDR3 is CASTLRGGYYQPQHF. In DNA form, the CDR3 reads TGTGCCAGCACCCTACGGGGGGGGTATTATCAGCCCCAGCATTTT.

This chain links TRBV7-2 with TRBJ2-3; 9 bases are a match to TRBD1. V trimming: 6 bases; J trimming: 4 bases; junction bases outside the gene matches: 2. This CDR3 spans 13 amino acids. Germline-derived CDR1 and CDR2 are SGHTA and FQGNSA. For the CDR3, the DNA is TGTGCCAGCAGTACAGGGGGCGCAGATACGCAGTATTTT. The encoded protein is CASSTGGADTQYF.

V is TRBV6-6 and J is TRBJ2-7, with a tentative D call TRBD2 (5 bases). This CDR3 region has 13 residues. Germline CDR1 MNHNY, CDR2 SVGAGI (reference sequence). With 6 bases removed from V and 4 bases from J, the gap between germline ends came to 13 bases. The CDR3 region has the DNA TGTGCCAGCAGCTCCACCCGGGGTTACGAGCAGTACTTC. The encoded protein is CASSSTRGYEQYF.

The chain employs TRBV24-1 and TRBJ1-5; D is uncertain. CDR1 and CDR2 from the germline V gene are KGHDR and SFDVKD. This CDR3 is 12 amino acids long. V shed 6 bases and J shed 1 base, with 3 bases lying between them. Here the CDR3 DNA reads TGTGCCACCAGTTTAAGCAATCAGCCCCAGCATTTT. It yields the protein CATSLSNQPQHF.

CDR3 protein: CATSGSYGYTF. The DNA for the CDR3 is TGTGCCACCAGTGGTAGCTATGGCTACACCTTC. The chain links TRBV24-1 to TRBJ1-2; the D is unclear. Trimming pared 5 bases from V and 4 bases from J, leaving 4 bases between. The CDR3 consists of 11 residues. Germline values: CDR1 KGHDR, CDR2 SFDVKD.

The genes are TRBV19 and TRBJ2-1; perhaps TRBD1 as D (6 bases). The V gene's germline CDR1 is LNHDA and CDR2 SQIVND (reference sequence). Trimming cost V 5 bases and J 3 bases, with 17 bases left between them. The CDR3 is 16 residues long. The CDR3 nucleotides read TGTGCCAGTAGTGTTCTCCTCGGGACACTCTACAATGAGCAGTTCTTC. It specifies CASSVLLGTLYNEQFF.

This sequence joins TRBV5-8 and TRBJ2-7; D is unresolved. The CDR3 length is 13 residues. V was shortened by 2 bases and J by 0 bases, with 6 bases between the two germline ends. Germline V gene data show CDR1 as SGHTS and CDR2 as YDEGEE. The CDR3: CASSLVGSYEQYF. The CDR3 nucleotides read TGTGCCAGCAGCTTAGTCGGCTCCTACGAGCAGTACTTC.

The chain uses TRBV6-2 or TRBV6-3 and TRBJ2-7, with D perhaps matching TRBD1 (6 bases). The CDR3 loop spans 17 amino acids. The V gene lost 5 bases and the J gene lost 2 bases, with 22 bases spanning the gap. Germline V CDR1 and CDR2: MNHEY, SVGEGT. The CDR3 region has the DNA TGTGCCAGCAGTAACCGGGCGCCCGGGACACCTACCTACGAGCAGTACTTC. Protein sequence: CASSNRAPGTPTYEQYF.